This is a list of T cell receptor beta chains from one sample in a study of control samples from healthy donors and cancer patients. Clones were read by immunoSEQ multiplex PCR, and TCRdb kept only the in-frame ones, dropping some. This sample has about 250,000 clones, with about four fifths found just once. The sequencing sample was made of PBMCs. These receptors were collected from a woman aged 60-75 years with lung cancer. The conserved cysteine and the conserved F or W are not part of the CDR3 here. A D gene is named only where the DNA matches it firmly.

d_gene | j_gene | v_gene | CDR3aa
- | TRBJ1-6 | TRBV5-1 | ASSLEGGTPLH
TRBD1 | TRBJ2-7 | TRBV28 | ASSSRDRDHEQY
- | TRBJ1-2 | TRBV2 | ASGALGGTHGYT
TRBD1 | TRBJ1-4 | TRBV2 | ASSGTGEKLF
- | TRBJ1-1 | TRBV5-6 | ASSLNLNTEAF
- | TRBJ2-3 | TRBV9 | ASSSRHTDTQY
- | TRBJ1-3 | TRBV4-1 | ASSQDGQGSGNTIY
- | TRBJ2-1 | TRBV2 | ASRAGTLRYNEQF
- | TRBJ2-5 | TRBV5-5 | ASRERGETQY
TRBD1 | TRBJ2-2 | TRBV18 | ASSPGTGILF
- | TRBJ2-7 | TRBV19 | ASSIRASRQAAAYEQY
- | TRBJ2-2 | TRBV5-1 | ASKETVDTGELF
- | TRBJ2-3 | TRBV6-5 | ASSEALDTQY
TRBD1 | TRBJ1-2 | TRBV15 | ATSRETGTGYT
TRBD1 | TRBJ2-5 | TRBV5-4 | ATATGQETQY
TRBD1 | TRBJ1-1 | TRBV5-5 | ASSWGQGTAEAF
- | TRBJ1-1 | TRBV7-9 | ASSLGEANTEAF
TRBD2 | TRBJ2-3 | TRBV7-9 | ASSLGLAGLTDTQY
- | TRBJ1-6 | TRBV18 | ASSPLGLYNSPLH
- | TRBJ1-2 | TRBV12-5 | ASGLAILGSSNYGYT
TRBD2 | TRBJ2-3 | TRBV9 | ASSAGLAGPDTQY
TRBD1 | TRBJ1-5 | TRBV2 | ASSPMTGLSNQPQH
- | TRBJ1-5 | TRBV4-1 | ASSQDSNRGPQH
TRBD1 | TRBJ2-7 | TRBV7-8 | ASSNTGTGLRNEQY
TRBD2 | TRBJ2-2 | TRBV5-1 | ASSSTSGTGELF
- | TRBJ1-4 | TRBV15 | ATSRDRSTNEKLF
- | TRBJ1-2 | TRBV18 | ASSPGLQELYGYT